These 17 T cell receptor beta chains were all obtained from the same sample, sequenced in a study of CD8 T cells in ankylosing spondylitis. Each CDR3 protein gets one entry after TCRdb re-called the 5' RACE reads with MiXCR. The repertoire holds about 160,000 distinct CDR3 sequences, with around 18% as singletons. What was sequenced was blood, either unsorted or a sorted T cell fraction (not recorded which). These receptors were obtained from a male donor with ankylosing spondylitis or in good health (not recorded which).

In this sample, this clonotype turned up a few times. CDR3 in DNA: TGTGCCAGCAGCCAAGGGAGGCAGGGATATAATTCACCCCTCCACTTT. As protein: CASSQGRQGYNSPLHF. The J gene is TRBJ1-6, the V gene TRBV28; possible D gene TRBD1, 5 bases. Trimming cost V 6 bases and J 4 bases, with 16 bases left between them. Germline CDR1 is MDHEN and CDR2 is SYDVKM. The CDR3 is made up of 16 amino acids. Filled out from reference TRBV28 and TRBJ1-6, the complete variable domain reads DVKVTQSSRYLVKRTGEKVFLECVQDMDHENMFWYRQDPGLGLRLIYFSYDVKMKEKGDIPEGYSVSREKKERFSLILESASTNQTSMYLCASSQGRQGYNSPLHFGNGTRLTVT.

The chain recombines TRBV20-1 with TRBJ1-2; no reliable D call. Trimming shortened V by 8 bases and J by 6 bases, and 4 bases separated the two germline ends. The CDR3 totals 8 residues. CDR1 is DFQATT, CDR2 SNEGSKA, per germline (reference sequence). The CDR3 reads CSLDGYTF. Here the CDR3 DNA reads TGCAGTCTCGATGGCTACACCTTC.

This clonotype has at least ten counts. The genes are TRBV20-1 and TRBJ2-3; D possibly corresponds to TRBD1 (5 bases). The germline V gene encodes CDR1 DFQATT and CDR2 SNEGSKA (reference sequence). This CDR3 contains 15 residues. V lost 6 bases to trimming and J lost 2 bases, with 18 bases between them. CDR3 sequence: CSAPTWTDNTDTQYF. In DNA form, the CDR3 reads TGCAGTGCCCCCACTTGGACGGACAACACAGATACGCAGTATTTT.

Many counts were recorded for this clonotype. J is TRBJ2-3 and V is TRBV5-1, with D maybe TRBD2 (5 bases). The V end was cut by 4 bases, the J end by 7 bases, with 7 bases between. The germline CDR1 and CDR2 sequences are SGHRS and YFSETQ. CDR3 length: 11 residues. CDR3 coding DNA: TGCGCCAGCAGCACCGGGAATACGCAGTATTTT. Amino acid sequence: CASSTGNTQYF. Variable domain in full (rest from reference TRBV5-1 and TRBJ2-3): KAGVTQTPRYLIKTRGQQVTLSCSPISGHRSVSWYQQTPGQGLQFLFEYFSETQRNKGNFPGRFSGRQFSNSRSEMNVSTLELGDSALYLCASSTGNTQYFGPGTRLTVL.

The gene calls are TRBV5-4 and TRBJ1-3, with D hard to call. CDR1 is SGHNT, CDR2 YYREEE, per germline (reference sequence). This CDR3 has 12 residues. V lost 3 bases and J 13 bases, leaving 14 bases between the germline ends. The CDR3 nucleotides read TGTGCCAGCAGCTCCGAGGGTGCCGGGATATATTTT. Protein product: CASSSEGAGIYF. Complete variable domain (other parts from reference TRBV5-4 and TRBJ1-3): ETGVTQSPTHLIKTRGQQVTLRCSSQSGHNTVSWYQQALGQGPQFIFQYYREEENGRGNFPPRFSGLQFPNYSSELNVNALELDDSALYLCASSSEGAGIYFGEGSWLTVV.

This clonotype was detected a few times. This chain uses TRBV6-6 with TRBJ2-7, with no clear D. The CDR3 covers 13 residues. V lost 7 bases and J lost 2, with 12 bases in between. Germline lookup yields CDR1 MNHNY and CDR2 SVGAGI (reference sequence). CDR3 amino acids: CASNLGRTYEQYF. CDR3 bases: TGTGCCAGCAATTTGGGCAGGACCTACGAGCAGTACTTC.

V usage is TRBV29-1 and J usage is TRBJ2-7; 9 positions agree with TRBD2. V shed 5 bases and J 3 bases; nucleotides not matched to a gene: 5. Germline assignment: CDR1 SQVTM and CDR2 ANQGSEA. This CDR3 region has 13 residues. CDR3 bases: TGCAGCGTTTTCTCAGCGGGAGGCTACGAGCAGTACTTC. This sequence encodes CSVFSAGGYEQYF.

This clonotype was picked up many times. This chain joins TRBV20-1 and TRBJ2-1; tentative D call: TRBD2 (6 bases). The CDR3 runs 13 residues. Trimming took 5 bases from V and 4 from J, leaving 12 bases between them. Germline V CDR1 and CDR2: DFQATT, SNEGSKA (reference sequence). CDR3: CSAVTSTYNEQFF. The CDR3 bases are TGCAGTGCTGTAACTAGCACGTACAATGAGCAGTTCTTC.

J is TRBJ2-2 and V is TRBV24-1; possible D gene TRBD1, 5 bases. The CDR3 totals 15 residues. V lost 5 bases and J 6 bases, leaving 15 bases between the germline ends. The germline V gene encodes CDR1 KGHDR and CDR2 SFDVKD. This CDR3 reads CATSGPTMGPGELFF. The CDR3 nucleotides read TGTGCCACCAGTGGCCCGACGATGGGGCCCGGGGAGCTGTTTTTT.

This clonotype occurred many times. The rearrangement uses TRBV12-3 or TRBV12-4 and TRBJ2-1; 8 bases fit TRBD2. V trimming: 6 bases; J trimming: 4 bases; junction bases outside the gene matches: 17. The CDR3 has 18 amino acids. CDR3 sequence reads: CASREGRLAGPFYNEQFF. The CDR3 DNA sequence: TGTGCCAGCAGGGAGGGGCGGCTAGCGGGCCCCTTTTACAATGAGCAGTTCTTC.

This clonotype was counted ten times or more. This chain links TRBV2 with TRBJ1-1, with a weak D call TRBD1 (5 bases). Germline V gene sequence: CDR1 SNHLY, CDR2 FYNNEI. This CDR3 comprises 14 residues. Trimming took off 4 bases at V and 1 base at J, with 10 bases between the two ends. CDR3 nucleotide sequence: TGTGCCAGCAGTGGGCAGGGACGGAACACTGAAGCTTTCTTT. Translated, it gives CASSGQGRNTEAFF.

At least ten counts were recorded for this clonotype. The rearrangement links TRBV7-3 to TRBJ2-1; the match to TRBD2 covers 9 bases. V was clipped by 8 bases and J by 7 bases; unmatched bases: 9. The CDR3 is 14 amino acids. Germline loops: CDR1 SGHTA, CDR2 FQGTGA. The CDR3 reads CASARTSGHNEQFF. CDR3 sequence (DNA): TGTGCCAGCGCCCGAACTAGCGGGCATAATGAGCAGTTCTTC.

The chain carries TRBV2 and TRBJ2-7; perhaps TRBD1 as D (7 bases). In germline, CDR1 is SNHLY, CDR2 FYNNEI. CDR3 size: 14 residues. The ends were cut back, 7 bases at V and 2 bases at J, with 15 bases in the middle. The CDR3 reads CASTASRGAYEQYF. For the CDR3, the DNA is TGTGCCAGCACCGCGAGCAGGGGGGCCTACGAGCAGTACTTC.

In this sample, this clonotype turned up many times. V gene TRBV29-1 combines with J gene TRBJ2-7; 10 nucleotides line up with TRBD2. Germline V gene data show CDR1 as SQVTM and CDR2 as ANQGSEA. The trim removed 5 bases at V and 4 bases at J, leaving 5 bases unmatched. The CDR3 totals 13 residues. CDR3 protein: CSVRASGSYEQYF. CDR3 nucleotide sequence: TGCAGCGTTCGGGCTAGCGGGAGTTACGAGCAGTACTTC.

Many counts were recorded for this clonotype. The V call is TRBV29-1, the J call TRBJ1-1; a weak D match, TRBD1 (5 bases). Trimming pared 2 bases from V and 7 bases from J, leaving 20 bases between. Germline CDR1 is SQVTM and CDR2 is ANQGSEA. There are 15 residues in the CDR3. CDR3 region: CSVESTDLTTGEAFF. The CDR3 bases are TGCAGCGTTGAATCCACAGACTTGACAACAGGTGAAGCTTTCTTT.

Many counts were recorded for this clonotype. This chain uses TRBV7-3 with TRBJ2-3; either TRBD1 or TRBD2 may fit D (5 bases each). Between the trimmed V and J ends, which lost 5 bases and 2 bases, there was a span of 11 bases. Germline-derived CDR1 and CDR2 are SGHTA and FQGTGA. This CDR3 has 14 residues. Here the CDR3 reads CASSQGRITDTQYF. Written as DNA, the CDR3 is TGTGCCAGCAGCCAGGGACGGATCACAGATACGCAGTATTTT.

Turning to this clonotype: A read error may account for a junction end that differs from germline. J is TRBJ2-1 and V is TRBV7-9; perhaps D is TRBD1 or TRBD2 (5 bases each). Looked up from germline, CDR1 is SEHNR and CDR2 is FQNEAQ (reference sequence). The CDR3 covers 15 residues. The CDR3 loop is CTSSVSGTLENEQFF. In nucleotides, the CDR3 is TGTACCAGCAGCGTGTCCGGGACCCTGGAGAATGAGCAGTTCTTC.